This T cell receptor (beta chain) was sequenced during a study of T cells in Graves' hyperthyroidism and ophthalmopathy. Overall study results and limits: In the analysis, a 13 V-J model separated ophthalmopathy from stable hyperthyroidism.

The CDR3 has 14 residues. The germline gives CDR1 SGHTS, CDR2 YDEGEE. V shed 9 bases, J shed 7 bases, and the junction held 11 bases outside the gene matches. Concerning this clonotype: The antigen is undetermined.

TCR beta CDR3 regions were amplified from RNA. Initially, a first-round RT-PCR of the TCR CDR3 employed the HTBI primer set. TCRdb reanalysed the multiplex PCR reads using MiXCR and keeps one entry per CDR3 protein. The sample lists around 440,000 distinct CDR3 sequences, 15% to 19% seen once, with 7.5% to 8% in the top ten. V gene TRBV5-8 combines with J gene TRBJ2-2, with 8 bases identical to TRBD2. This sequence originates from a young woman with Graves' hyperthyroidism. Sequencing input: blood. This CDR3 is CATQTGTSVGELFF. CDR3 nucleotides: TGTGCCACCCAAACCGGGACTAGTGTCGGGGAGCTGTTTTTT. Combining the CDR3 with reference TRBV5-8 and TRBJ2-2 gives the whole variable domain EAGVTQSPTHLIKTRGQQATLRCSPISGHTSVYWYQQALGLGLQFLLWYDEGEERNRGNFPPRFSGRQFPNYSSELNVNALELEDSALYLCATQTGTSVGELFFGEGSRLTVL.